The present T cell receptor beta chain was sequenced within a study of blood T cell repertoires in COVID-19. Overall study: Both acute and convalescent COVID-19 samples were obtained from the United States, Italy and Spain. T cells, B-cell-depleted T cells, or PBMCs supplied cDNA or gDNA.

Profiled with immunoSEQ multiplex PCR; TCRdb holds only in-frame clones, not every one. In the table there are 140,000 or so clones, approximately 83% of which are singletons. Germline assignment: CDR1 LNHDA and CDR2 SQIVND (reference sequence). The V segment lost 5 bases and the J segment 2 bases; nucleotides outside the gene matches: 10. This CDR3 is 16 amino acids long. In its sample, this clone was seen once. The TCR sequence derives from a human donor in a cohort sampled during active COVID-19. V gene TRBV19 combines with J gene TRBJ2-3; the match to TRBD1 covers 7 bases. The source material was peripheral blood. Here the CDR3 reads CASSPWDRPDTDTQYF. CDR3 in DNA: TGTGCCAGTAGTCCATGGGACAGACCTGACACAGATACGCAGTATTTT.